One sample yielded the 26 T cell receptor beta chains listed below, sequenced in a study of CXCR3-negative and CXCR3-positive naive CD8 T cells. The study, taken as a whole, reports: Greater hydrophobicity was found in TRB CDR3s of CXCR3-positive naive cells than of CXCR3-negative naive cells.

These TCRs are of unknown antigen specificity. The authors prepared UMI-labeled TRB cDNA libraries by 5' RACE. TCRdb reprocessed the 5' RACE reads and reports one entry per CDR3 protein, with no DNA. This sample carries tens of thousands of distinct CDR3 sequences, with approximately 0.67% going to the ten biggest clones. The sample consisted of naive CXCR3+ CD8+ T cells from blood. Subset meaning: CD45RO-CCR7+CD27+CD95- naive CD8+ T cells expressing CXCR3 (TNR3+). The receptors derive from a human donor in good health. Some clones in this sample may be carry-over from other donors' samples.

The chain uses TRBV6-2 or TRBV6-3 and TRBJ2-2; as DNA is missing, the TRBD1 call by TCRdb cannot be tested. Germline CDR1 is MNHEY and CDR2 is SVGEGT. The CDR3 covers 14 residues. CDR3 loop: CASSPGTNPGELFF.

CDR3: CASRTSGAYEQYF. The rearrangement links TRBV6-5 to TRBJ2-7; TCRdb's D call, TRBD2, is unchecked because there is no DNA. The V gene's germline CDR1 is MNHEY and CDR2 SVGAGI. The CDR3 is 13 amino acids.

The rearrangement links TRBV6-6 to TRBJ2-1; absent DNA, TCRdb's TRBD1 call cannot be checked. Germline-derived CDR1 and CDR2 are MNHNY and SVGAGI (reference sequence). The CDR3 is made up of 17 amino acids. CDR3 loop: CASSPMGGQLSYNEQFF.

The chain is built from TRBV25-1 and TRBJ1-5. Germline assignment: CDR1 MGHDK and CDR2 SYGVNS. CDR3 length: 20 amino acids. This CDR3 reads CASIVGDDGIPEGSNQPQHF.

The CDR3 sequence: CSVVGTGRSGELFF. The chain recombines TRBV29-1 with TRBJ2-2; the TCRdb call, TRBD1, lacks DNA for checking. Per germline, CDR1 SQVTM and CDR2 ANQGSEA. CDR3 length: 14 residues.

V and J are TRBV12-3 or TRBV12-4 and TRBJ2-6; the TCRdb D gene call, TRBD1, has no DNA to confirm it. This CDR3 has 19 amino acids. CDR3 in amino acids: CASSLRPGQEFTGANVLTF.

This chain connects TRBV4-3 to TRBJ2-1; TCRdb returns TRBD2, unconfirmable since there is no DNA. Germline CDR1 is LGHNA and CDR2 is YSLEER. CDR3 length: 18 amino acids. The CDR3 loop reads CASSHRTSGGNSYNEQFF.

The V and J genes are TRBV6-6 and TRBJ1-3; TCRdb proposes TRBD1, but this gene call is untestable without DNA. The CDR3 spans 14 residues. The germline CDR1 and CDR2 sequences are MNHNY and SVGAGI (reference sequence). The CDR3 sequence: CASGQDNSGNTIYF.

V usage is TRBV12-3 or TRBV12-4 and J usage is TRBJ2-5; TCRdb names TRBD1, which stays unverified in the absence of DNA. There are 15 residues in the CDR3. The chain's CDR3 is CASRTSGQGQETQYF.

This sequence joins TRBV29-1 and TRBJ2-1. This CDR3 is built from 13 residues. CDR1 and CDR2 from the germline V gene are SQVTM and ANQGSEA. The CDR3 sequence: CSVVRHSNNEQFF.

This sequence joins TRBV4-3 and TRBJ2-7; the TCRdb call, TRBD2, lacks DNA for checking. In germline, CDR1 is LGHNA, CDR2 YSLEER. The CDR3 has 16 residues. CDR3 residues: CASSQDLSGRAYEQYF.

The genes are TRBV3-1 and TRBJ1-2; TCRdb names TRBD1, which stays unverified in the absence of DNA. CDR1 is LGHDT, CDR2 YNNKEL, per germline (reference sequence). The CDR3 contains 16 residues. CDR3 region: CASSQGRQVLIYGYTF.

The V gene is TRBV2, the J gene TRBJ2-2; checking the TCRdb D call of TRBD1 is not possible without DNA. The CDR3 totals 14 residues. CDR1 SNHLY and CDR2 FYNNEI come from the germline V gene. CDR3 amino acids: CASSQGQGSGELFF.

The genes are TRBV15 and TRBJ1-2; the TCRdb call, TRBD1, lacks DNA for checking. The length of the CDR3 is 15 residues. Germline V gene data show CDR1 as LNHNV and CDR2 as YYDKDF (reference sequence). The CDR3 reads CATSRDVGVSYGYTF. The complete variable domain, with remaining parts taken from reference TRBV15 and TRBJ1-2, reads DAMVIQNPRYQVTQFGKPVTLSCSQTLNHNVMYWYQQKSSQAPKLLFHYYDKDFNNEADTPDNFQSRRPNTSFCFLDIRSPGLGDTAMYLCATSRDVGVSYGYTFGSGTRLTVV.

The chain has TRBV19 and TRBJ1-6; TCRdb picks TRBD1, but there is no DNA to check that call. The CDR3 is 14 residues long. Germline CDR1 and CDR2: LNHDA and SQIVND (reference sequence). The CDR3 loop reads CASSSGQNNSPLHF.

The J gene is TRBJ2-1, the V gene TRBV28. The CDR3 has 15 residues. Looked up from germline, CDR1 is MDHEN and CDR2 is SYDVKM. The CDR3 loop reads CASRLYSLGFNEQFF.

The chain links TRBV6-2 or TRBV6-3 to TRBJ2-1; the D gene TCRdb calls, TRBD2, cannot be checked with no DNA. Germline V gene sequence: CDR1 MNHEY, CDR2 SVGEGT. The CDR3 is made up of 15 amino acids. The CDR3 spells CASSYGLAGSNEQFF.

The chain carries TRBV10-2 and TRBJ2-1. CDR3 length: 14 residues. Germline CDR1 and CDR2: WSHSY and SAAADI. The CDR3 loop reads CASSLASSYNEQFF.

The CDR3 region is CASSLHTDETYEQYF. V gene TRBV28 combines with J gene TRBJ2-7. The germline V gene has CDR1 MDHEN and CDR2 SYDVKM. This CDR3 has 15 residues. Filled out from reference TRBV28 and TRBJ2-7, the complete variable domain reads DVKVTQSSRYLVKRTGEKVFLECVQDMDHENMFWYRQDPGLGLRLIYFSYDVKMKEKGDIPEGYSVSREKKERFSLILESASTNQTSMYLCASSLHTDETYEQYFGPGTRLTVT.

The V gene is TRBV5-1, the J gene TRBJ2-2; the D gene TCRdb calls, TRBD1, cannot be checked with no DNA. The CDR3 has 15 amino acids. Germline loops: CDR1 SGHRS, CDR2 YFSETQ. The CDR3 region is CASSHTGQITGELFF.

The J gene is TRBJ2-1, the V gene TRBV4-2; there is no DNA to check the TCRdb D call of TRBD2. Germline V gene sequence: CDR1 LGHNA, CDR2 YNFKEQ. The CDR3 length is 17 residues. This CDR3 is CASSPLLAGSSYNEQFF.

This chain's CDR3 is CSVKTGGAYEQYF. The rearrangement links TRBV29-1 to TRBJ2-7; the TCRdb D gene call, TRBD1, has no DNA to confirm it. Looked up from germline, CDR1 is SQVTM and CDR2 is ANQGSEA. The CDR3 consists of 13 residues.

J is TRBJ2-3 and V is TRBV29-1; TCRdb's D gene call, TRBD2, goes unchecked for lack of DNA. This CDR3 is built from 17 residues. Germline CDR1 reads SQVTM; CDR2 reads ANQGSEA. CDR3 loop: CSVGHLGVSGYTDTQYF.

The chain carries TRBV28 and TRBJ2-7; TCRdb names TRBD1, which stays unverified in the absence of DNA. CDR1 MDHEN and CDR2 SYDVKM come from the germline V gene. CDR3 size: 15 residues. The CDR3 sequence is CASSLSTGAGAEQYF.

V usage is TRBV19 and J usage is TRBJ1-2. The V gene's germline CDR1 is LNHDA and CDR2 SQIVND (reference sequence). This CDR3 has 13 residues. The CDR3 is CASSMTENYGYTF. The complete variable domain, with remaining parts taken from reference TRBV19 and TRBJ1-2, reads DGGITQSPKYLFRKEGQNVTLSCEQNLNHDAMYWYRQDPGQGLRLIYYSQIVNDFQKGDIAEGYSVSREKKESFPLTVTSAQKNPTAFYLCASSMTENYGYTFGSGTRLTVV.

The chain couples TRBV27 to TRBJ2-4; TCRdb's D call of TRBD1 is untestable without DNA. The CDR3 consists of 16 residues. CDR1 is MNHEY, CDR2 SMNVEV, per germline (reference sequence). The chain's CDR3 is CASSLRTELAKNIQYF.